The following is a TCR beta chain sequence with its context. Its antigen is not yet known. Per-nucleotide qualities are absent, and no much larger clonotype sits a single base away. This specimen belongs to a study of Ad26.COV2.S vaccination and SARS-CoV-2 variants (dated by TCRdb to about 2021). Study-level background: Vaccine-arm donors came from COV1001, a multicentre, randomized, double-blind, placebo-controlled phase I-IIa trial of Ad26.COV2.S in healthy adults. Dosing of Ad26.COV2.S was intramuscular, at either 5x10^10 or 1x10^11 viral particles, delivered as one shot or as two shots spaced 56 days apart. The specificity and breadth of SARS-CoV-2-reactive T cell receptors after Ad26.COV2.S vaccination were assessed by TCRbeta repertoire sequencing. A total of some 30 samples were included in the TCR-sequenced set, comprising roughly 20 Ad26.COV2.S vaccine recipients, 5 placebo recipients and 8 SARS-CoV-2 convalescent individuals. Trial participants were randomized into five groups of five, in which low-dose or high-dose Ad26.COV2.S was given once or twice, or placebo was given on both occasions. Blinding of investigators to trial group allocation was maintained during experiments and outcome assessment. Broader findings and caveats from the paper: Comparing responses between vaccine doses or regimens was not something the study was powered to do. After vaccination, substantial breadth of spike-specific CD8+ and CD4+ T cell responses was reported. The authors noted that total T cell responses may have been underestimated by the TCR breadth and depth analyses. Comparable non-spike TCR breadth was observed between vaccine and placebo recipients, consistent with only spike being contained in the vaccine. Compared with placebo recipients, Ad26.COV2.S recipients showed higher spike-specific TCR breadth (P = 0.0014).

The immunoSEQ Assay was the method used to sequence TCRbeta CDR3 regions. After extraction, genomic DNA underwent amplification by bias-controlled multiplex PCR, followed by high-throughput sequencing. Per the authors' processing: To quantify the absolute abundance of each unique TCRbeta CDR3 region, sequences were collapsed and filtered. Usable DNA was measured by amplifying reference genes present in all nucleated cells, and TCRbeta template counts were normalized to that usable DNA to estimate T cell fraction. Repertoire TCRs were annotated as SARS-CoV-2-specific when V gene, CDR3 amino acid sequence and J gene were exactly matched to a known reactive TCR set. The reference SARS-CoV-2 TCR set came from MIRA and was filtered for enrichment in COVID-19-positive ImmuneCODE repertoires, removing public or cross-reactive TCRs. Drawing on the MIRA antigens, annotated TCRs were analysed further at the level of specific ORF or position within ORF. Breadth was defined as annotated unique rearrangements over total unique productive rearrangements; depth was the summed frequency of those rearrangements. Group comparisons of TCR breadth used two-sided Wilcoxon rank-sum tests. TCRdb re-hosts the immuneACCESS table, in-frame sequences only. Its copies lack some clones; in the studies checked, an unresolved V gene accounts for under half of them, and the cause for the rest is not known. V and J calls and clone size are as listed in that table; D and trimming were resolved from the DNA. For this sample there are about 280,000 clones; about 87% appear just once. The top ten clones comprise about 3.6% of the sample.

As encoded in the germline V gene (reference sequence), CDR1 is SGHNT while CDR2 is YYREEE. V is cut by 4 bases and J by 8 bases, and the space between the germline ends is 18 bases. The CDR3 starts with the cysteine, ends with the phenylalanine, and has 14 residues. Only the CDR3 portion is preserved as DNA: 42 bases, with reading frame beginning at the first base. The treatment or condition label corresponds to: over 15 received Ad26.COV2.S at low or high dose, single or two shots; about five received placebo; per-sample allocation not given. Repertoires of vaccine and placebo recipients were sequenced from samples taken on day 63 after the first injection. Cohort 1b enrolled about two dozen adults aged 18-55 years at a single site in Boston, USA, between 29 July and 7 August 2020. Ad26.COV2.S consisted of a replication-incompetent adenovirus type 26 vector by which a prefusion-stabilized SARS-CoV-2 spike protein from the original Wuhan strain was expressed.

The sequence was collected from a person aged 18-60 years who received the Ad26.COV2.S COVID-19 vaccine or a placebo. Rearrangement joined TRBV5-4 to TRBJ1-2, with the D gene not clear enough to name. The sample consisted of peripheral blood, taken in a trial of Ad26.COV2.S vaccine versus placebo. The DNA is TGTGCCAGCAGCCCGCGGAATTCCCCTTGGGGCTACACCTTC. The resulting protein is CASSPRNSPWGYTF.